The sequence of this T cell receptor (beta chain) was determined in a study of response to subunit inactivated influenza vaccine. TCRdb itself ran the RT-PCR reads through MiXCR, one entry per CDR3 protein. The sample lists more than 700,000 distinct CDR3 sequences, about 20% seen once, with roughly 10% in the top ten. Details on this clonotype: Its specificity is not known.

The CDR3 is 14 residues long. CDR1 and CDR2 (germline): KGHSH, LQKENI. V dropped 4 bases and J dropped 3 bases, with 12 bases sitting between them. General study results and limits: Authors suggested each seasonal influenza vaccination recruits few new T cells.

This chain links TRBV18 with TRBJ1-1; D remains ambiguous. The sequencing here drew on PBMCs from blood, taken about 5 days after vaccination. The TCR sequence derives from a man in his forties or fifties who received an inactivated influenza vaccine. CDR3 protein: CASSLTKRDTEAFF. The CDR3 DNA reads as TGTGCCAGCTCACTGACGAAGAGGGACACTGAAGCTTTCTTT.